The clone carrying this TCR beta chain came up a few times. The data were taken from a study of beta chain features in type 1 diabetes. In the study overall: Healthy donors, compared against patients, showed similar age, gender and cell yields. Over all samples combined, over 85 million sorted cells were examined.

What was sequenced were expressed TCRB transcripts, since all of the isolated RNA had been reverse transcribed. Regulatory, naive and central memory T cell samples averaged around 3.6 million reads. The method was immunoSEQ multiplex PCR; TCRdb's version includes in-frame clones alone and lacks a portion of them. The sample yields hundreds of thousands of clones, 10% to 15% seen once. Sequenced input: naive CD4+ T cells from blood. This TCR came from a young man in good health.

CDR3: CASSSYRVPTDTQYF. CDR3 DNA sequence: TGTGCCAGCAGCTCTTACAGGGTCCCCACAGATACGCAGTATTTT. This chain uses TRBV7-9 with TRBJ2-3; possible D gene TRBD1, 6 bases. V was shortened by 4 bases and J by 2 bases, with 13 bases between the two germline ends. The CDR3 is 15 amino acids. Germline-derived CDR1 and CDR2 are SEHNR and FQNEAQ (reference sequence).